One sample yielded the 12 T cell receptor beta chains listed below, sequenced in a study of PD-1 blockade in classical Hodgkin lymphoma. The time point: newly diagnosed, previously untreated cHL patient sample. This table comes from immunoSEQ multiplex PCR, and its TCRdb copy is limited to in-frame clones, with some not included. The sample holds around 50,000 clones, just over 90% seen once. The sample was peripheral blood mononuclear cells (PBMCs). These receptors were obtained from a human donor with classical Hodgkin lymphoma.

This clone was observed a handful of times. This CDR3 is CASSDSSGTGGTEAFF. In DNA, the CDR3 is TGTGCCAGCAGTGATTCGTCCGGGACAGGGGGCACTGAAGCTTTCTTT. The rearrangement joins TRBV6-4 to TRBJ1-1; the match to TRBD1 covers 11 bases. V trimming: 3 bases; J trimming: 4 bases; junction bases outside the gene matches: 7. CDR1 and CDR2 from the germline V gene are MRHNA and SNTAGT. The CDR3 length is 16 residues.

This rearrangement joins TRBV29-1 to TRBJ2-7; TRBD1 agrees at 12 bases. J was trimmed by 7 bases and V by 4 bases; bases with no gene match: 5. Germline-derived CDR1 and CDR2 are SQVTM and ANQGSEA. The CDR3 loop spans 13 amino acids. In DNA form, the CDR3 reads TGCAGCGTTGCGGGGACAGGGGGCGGTGAGCAGTACTTC. Translating gives CSVAGTGGGEQYF.

This clone has a single count. DNA of the CDR3: TGTGCCAGCAGCGTAGGAGGGGATAACTATGGCTACACCTTC. This translates into CASSVGGDNYGYTF. The V and J genes are TRBV9 and TRBJ1-2, with TRBD1 as a possible D gene (5 bases). CDR1 is SGDLS and CDR2 is YYNGEE in the germline V gene. The V and J ends lost 0 bases and 1 base respectively, with 7 bases between them. The CDR3 is 14 amino acids. The full variable domain, with the rest looked up from reference TRBV9 and TRBJ1-2, is DSGVTQTPKHLITATGQRVTLRCSPRSGDLSVYWYQQSLDQGLQFLIQYYNGEERAKGNILERFSAQQFPDLHSELNLSSLELGDSALYFCASSVGGDNYGYTFGSGTRLTVV.

The chain combines TRBV30 with TRBJ2-3, with 7 bases lining up with TRBD2. Germline loops: CDR1 GTSNPN, CDR2 SVGIG (reference sequence). This CDR3 spans 14 amino acids. V trimming: 6 bases; J trimming: 4 bases; junction bases outside the gene matches: 10. The CDR3, as DNA: TGTGCCTGCCCCTATCGCGGGAGATCAGATACGCAGTATTTT. As protein: CACPYRGRSDTQYF.

The V and J genes are TRBV18 and TRBJ2-2; the D gene is possibly TRBD1 (5 bases). The CDR3 extends over 13 amino acids. Trimming stripped 5 bases from V and 6 bases from J, with 10 bases between. In germline, CDR1 is KGHSH, CDR2 LQKENI. The CDR3: CASSSRAAGELFF. CDR3 bases: TGTGCCAGCTCAAGCAGGGCGGCCGGGGAGCTGTTTTTT.

This clone appeared a single time. The chain couples TRBV7-8 to TRBJ1-1; tentatively, D is TRBD1 (5 bases). V gave up 5 bases and J gave up 4 bases, with 14 bases separating them. CDR3 length equals 14 residues. Germline assignment: CDR1 SGHVS and CDR2 FQNEAQ. The CDR3 sequence: CASSPGTASTEAFF. In DNA form, the CDR3 reads TGTGCCAGCAGCCCAGGGACCGCTAGCACTGAAGCTTTCTTT.

V and J are TRBV5-1 and TRBJ2-1, with 8 bases fitting TRBD2. Germline values: CDR1 SGHRS, CDR2 YFSETQ. With 4 bases clipped from V and 0 bases from J, the junction kept 12 bases outside the gene matches. CDR3 length equals 18 residues. CDR3 nucleotide sequence: TGCGCCAGCAGCCTATACTCTAGCGGGCCTCTCTCCTACAATGAGCAGTTCTTC. Its translation: CASSLYSSGPLSYNEQFF.

The J gene is TRBJ1-1, the V gene TRBV11-2; D might be TRBD1 (5 bases). V lost 2 bases and J lost 0, with 7 bases in between. CDR3 length equals 14 residues. In germline, CDR1 is SGHAT, CDR2 FQNNGV. CDR3: CASSLRQMNTEAFF. The CDR3 nucleotides are TGTGCCAGCAGCTTACGACAGATGAACACTGAAGCTTTCTTT.

The CDR3 sequence is CASSLIGYEQYF. In nucleotides, the CDR3 is TGCGCCAGCAGCTTAATTGGCTACGAGCAGTACTTC. The chain uses TRBV5-1 and TRBJ2-7; D is undetermined. The V end lost 2 bases, the J end lost 3 bases, and 6 bases lay between the germline ends. Germline lookup yields CDR1 SGHRS and CDR2 YFSETQ. The CDR3 sequence is 12 residues long.

This clone was detected only a few times. The DNA of the CDR3 is TGTGCCAGCAGCCCTCAGGGGGCTGACTATGGCTACACCTTC. It encodes CASSPQGADYGYTF. The chain is built from TRBV7-9 and TRBJ1-2, with 8 bases lining up with TRBD1. V trimming: 5 bases; J trimming: 3 bases; junction bases outside the gene matches: 5. The germline V gene has CDR1 SEHNR and CDR2 FQNEAQ (reference sequence). The CDR3 has 14 amino acids. Full variable domain (missing parts from reference TRBV7-9 and TRBJ1-2): DTGVSQNPRHKITKRGQNVTFRCDPISEHNRLYWYRQTLGQGPEFLTYFQNEAQLEKSRLLSDRFSAERPKGSFSTLEIQRTEQGDSAMYLCASSPQGADYGYTFGSGTRLTVV.

The V gene is TRBV29-1, the J gene TRBJ2-1; D perhaps matches TRBD2 (6 bases). The CDR3 is 12 residues long. Germline V gene sequence: CDR1 SQVTM, CDR2 ANQGSEA. V dropped 6 bases and J dropped 4 bases, with 10 bases sitting between them. The CDR3 region is CSVRGIYNEQFF. CDR3 sequence (DNA): TGCAGCGTACGGGGGATTTACAATGAGCAGTTCTTC.

The V call is TRBV6-6, the J call TRBJ2-1; possibly TRBD2 for D (5 bases). V lost 5 bases to trimming and J lost 10 bases, with 9 bases between them. The germline V gene has CDR1 MNHNY and CDR2 SVGAGI (reference sequence). CDR3 length equals 11 residues. CDR3 region: CASSAREEQFF. The CDR3, as DNA: TGTGCCAGCAGTGCTCGGGAAGAGCAGTTCTTC.